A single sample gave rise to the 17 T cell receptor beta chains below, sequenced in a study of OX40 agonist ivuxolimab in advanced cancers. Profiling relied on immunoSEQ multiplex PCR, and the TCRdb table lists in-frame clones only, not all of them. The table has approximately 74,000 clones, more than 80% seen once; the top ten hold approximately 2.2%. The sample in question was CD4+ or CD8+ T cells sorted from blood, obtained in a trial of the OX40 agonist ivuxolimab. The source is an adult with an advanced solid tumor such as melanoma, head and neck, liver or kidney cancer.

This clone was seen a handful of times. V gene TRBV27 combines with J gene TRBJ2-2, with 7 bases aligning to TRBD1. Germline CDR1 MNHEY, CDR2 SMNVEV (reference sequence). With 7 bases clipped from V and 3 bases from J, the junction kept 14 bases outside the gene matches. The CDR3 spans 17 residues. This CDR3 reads CASTLLQGNLHTGELFF. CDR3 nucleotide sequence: TGTGCCAGCACCCTACTACAGGGGAACCTACACACCGGGGAGCTGTTTTTT.

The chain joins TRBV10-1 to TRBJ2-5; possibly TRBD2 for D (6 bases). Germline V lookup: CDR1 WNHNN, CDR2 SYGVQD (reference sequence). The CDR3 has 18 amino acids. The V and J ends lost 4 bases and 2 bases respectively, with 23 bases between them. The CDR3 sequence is CASSGAMKSGLPQETQYF. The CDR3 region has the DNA TGCGCCAGCAGTGGAGCGATGAAGAGCGGGCTGCCTCAAGAGACCCAGTACTTC.

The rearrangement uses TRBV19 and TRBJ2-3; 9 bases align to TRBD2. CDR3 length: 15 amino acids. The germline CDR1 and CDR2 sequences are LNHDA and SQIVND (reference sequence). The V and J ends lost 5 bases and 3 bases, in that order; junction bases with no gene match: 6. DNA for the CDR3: TGTGCCAGTAGTGTGCGGGCGGGAGGGACAGATACGCAGTATTTT. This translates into CASSVRAGGTDTQYF.

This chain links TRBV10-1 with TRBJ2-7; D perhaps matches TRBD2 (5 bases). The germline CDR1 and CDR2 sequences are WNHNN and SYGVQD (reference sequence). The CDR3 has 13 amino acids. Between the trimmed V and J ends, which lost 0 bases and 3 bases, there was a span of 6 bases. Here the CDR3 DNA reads TGCGCCAGCAGTGAGTCCGGGGTCTACGAGCAGTACTTC. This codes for CASSESGVYEQYF.

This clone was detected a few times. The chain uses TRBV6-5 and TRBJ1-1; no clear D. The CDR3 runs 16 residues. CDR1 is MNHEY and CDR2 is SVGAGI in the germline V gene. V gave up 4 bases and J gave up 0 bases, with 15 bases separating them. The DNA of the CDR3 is TGTGCCAGCAGTTTGAGCACAGCTATCATGAACACTGAAGCTTTCTTT. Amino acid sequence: CASSLSTAIMNTEAFF.

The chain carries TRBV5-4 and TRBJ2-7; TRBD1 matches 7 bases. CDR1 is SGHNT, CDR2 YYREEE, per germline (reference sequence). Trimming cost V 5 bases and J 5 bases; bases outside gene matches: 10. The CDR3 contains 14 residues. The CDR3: CASRRQQGRNEQYF. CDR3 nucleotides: TGTGCCAGCAGGCGGCAACAGGGGCGGAACGAGCAGTACTTC.

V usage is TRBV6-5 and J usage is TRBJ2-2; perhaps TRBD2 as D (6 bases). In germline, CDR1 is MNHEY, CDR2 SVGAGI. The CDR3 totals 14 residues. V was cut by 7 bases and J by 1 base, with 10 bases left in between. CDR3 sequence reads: CASTAGLNTGELFF. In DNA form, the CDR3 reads TGTGCCAGCACCGCGGGACTGAACACCGGGGAGCTGTTTTTT.

CDR3 residues: CAISERGNPSGYTF. The CDR3 bases are TGTGCCATCAGTGAAAGGGGGAACCCAAGTGGCTACACCTTC. V usage is TRBV10-3 and J usage is TRBJ1-2; perhaps TRBD1 as D (6 bases). There are 14 residues in the CDR3. The V gene's germline CDR1 is ENHRY and CDR2 SYGVKD. V gave up 3 bases and J gave up 7 bases, with 15 bases separating them.

In nucleotides, the CDR3 is TGTGCCAGCTCACCAACCCCGGGAGGGTTCAATGAGCAGTTCTTC. Translation gives CASSPTPGGFNEQFF. This rearrangement joins TRBV18 to TRBJ2-1; 8 nucleotides agree with TRBD2. The V gene end was trimmed by 2 bases and the J gene end by 6 bases; junction bases not matched to a gene: 6. From germline, CDR1 is KGHSH and CDR2 LQKENI. The CDR3 runs 15 residues.

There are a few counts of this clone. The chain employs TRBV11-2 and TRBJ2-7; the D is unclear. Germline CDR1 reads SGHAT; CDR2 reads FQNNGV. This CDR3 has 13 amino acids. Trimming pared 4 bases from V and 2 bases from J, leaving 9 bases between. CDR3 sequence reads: CASSSYPTYEQYF. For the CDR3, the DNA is TGTGCCAGCAGCTCCTACCCAACCTACGAGCAGTACTTC.

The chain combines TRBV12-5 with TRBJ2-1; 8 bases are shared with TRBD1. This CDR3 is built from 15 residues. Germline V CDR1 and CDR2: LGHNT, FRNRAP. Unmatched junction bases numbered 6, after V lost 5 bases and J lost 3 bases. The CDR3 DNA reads TGTGCTAGTGGTCCCGGACAGGGTGACTACAATGAGCAGTTCTTC. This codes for CASGPGQGDYNEQFF. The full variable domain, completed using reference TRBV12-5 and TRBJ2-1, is DARVTQTPRHKVTEMGQEVTMRCQPILGHNTVFWYRQTMMQGLELLAYFRNRAPLDDSGMPKDRFSAEMPDATLATLKIQPSEPRDSAVYFCASGPGQGDYNEQFFGPGTRLTVL.

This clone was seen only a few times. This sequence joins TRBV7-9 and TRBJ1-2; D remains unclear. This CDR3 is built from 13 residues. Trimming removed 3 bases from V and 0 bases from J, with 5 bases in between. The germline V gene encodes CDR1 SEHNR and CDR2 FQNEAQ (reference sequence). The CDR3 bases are TGTGCCAGCAGCTTCACAGCTAACTATGGCTACACCTTC. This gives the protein CASSFTANYGYTF. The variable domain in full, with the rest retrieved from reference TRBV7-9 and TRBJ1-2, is DTGVSQNPRHKITKRGQNVTFRCDPISEHNRLYWYRQTLGQGPEFLTYFQNEAQLEKSRLLSDRFSAERPKGSFSTLEIQRTEQGDSAMYLCASSFTANYGYTFGSGTRLTVV.

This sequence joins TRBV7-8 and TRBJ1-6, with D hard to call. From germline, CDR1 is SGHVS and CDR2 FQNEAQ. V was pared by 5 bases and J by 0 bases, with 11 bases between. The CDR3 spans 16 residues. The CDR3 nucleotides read TGTGCCAGCAGCCTAAGGTCCAGCTCCTATAATTCACCCCTCCACTTT. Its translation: CASSLRSSSYNSPLHF.

CDR3 coding DNA: TGTGCCAGCAGCCCGGGACCCCCTAAGCCCCAGCATTTT. Amino acids: CASSPGPPKPQHF. This chain connects TRBV6-1 to TRBJ1-5; maybe TRBD1 (5 bases). Trimming left V 6 bases short and J 8 bases short, with 14 bases between. Germline-derived CDR1 and CDR2 are MNHNS and SASEGT. The CDR3 is 13 amino acids.

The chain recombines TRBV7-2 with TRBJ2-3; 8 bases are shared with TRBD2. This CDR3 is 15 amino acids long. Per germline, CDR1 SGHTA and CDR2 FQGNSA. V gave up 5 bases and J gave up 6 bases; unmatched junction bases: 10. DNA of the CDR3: TGTGCCAGCAGCGTTAGCGGGGCCCCAAGGGATACGCAGTATTTT. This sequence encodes CASSVSGAPRDTQYF.

CDR3 protein: CASGQKPNTEAFF. The CDR3 bases are TGTGCTAGTGGTCAGAAACCGAACACTGAAGCTTTCTTT. V usage is TRBV12-5 and J usage is TRBJ1-1; D remains ambiguous. Trimming took off 5 bases at V and 1 base at J, with 8 bases between the two ends. Germline-derived CDR1 and CDR2 are LGHNT and FRNRAP. The CDR3 has 13 amino acids.

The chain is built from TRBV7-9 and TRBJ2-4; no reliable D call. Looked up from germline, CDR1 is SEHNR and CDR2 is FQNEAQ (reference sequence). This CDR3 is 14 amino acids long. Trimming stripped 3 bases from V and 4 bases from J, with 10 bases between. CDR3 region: CASSFLQTKNIQYF. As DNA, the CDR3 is TGTGCCAGCAGCTTTCTACAGACAAAAAACATTCAGTACTTC.